The 20 T cell receptor beta chains below were found in one sample sequenced in a study of T cells in Graves' hyperthyroidism and ophthalmopathy. Amplified TCR beta CDR3 regions came from RNA transcripts. RT-PCR in the first round (using the HTBI primer set) targeted the TCR CDR3. TCRdb used MiXCR to reprocess the multiplex PCR reads, holding one entry per CDR3 protein. The sample shows a few hundred thousand distinct CDR3 sequences, approximately 15% of them seen only once. Input material: blood. These receptors were collected from a woman in her 30s with Graves' ophthalmopathy.

This clonotype was counted a few times. The rearrangement joins TRBV5-1 to TRBJ2-7; 8 bases line up with TRBD2. Germline CDR1 is SGHRS and CDR2 is YFSETQ. The CDR3 extends over 16 amino acids. Unmatched junction bases numbered 8, after V lost 3 bases and J lost 0 bases. Here the CDR3 reads CASSSGGGGSSYEQYF. The CDR3, as DNA: TGCGCCAGCAGCTCGGGAGGGGGGGGCAGCTCCTACGAGCAGTACTTC.

The chain couples TRBV29-1 to TRBJ2-7, with no clear D. The CDR3 loop spans 12 amino acids. Germline CDR1 and CDR2: SQVTM and ANQGSEA. The ends were cut back, 3 bases at V and 3 bases at J, with 9 bases in the middle. CDR3 loop: CSVDCNYYEQYF. CDR3 in DNA: TGCAGCGTTGATTGCAACTACTACGAGCAGTACTTC.

V is TRBV7-9 and J is TRBJ1-2; the match to TRBD1 covers 7 bases. Unmatched junction bases numbered 10, after V lost 5 bases and J lost 4 bases. Germline V gene sequence: CDR1 SEHNR, CDR2 FQNEAQ (reference sequence). CDR3 length equals 15 residues. The CDR3 loop reads CASSLDRDRGYGYTF. For the CDR3, the DNA is TGTGCCAGCAGCCTCGACCGGGACAGAGGCTATGGCTACACCTTC. Variable domain in full (rest from reference TRBV7-9 and TRBJ1-2): DTGVSQNPRHKITKRGQNVTFRCDPISEHNRLYWYRQTLGQGPEFLTYFQNEAQLEKSRLLSDRFSAERPKGSFSTLEIQRTEQGDSAMYLCASSLDRDRGYGYTFGSGTRLTVV.

In this sample, this clonotype turned up many times. This chain joins TRBV20-1 and TRBJ2-7; 8 bases map to TRBD1. V trimming: 3 bases; J trimming: 6 bases; junction bases outside the gene matches: 7. The CDR3 spans 13 residues. Germline CDR1 and CDR2: DFQATT and SNEGSKA (reference sequence). CDR3 bases: TGCAGTGCTAGGAACAGGGGGGTAGGCGAGCAGTACTTC. It codes for CSARNRGVGEQYF.

This clonotype has at least ten counts. The genes are TRBV28 and TRBJ1-4, with D uncertain. The CDR3 extends over 11 amino acids. Germline CDR1 reads MDHEN; CDR2 reads SYDVKM. V lost 8 bases to trimming and J lost 8 bases, with 9 bases between them. CDR3 nucleotide sequence: TGTGCCAGCGGGGAACCGGAAAAACTGTTTTTT. This translates into CASGEPEKLFF.

The chain recombines TRBV5-1 with TRBJ2-5; no firm D call. The CDR3 runs 13 residues. V dropped 6 bases and J dropped 0 bases, with 9 bases sitting between them. Per the germline V gene, CDR1 is SGHRS and CDR2 is YFSETQ. This CDR3 reads CASTLDYQETQYF. The CDR3 nucleotides read TGCGCCAGCACCCTCGACTACCAAGAGACCCAGTACTTC.

The table lists this clonotype with many counts. The DNA of the CDR3 is TGTGCCAGCAGTGAACTCGAGGGGACAGGTCTCTCCTACGAGCAGTACTTC. Encoded protein: CASSELEGTGLSYEQYF. The chain uses TRBV2 and TRBJ2-7; 8 nucleotides agree with TRBD1. Germline V gene sequence: CDR1 SNHLY, CDR2 FYNNEI. Trimming at V came to 2 bases and at J to 0 bases, leaving 9 bases not matched to a gene. This CDR3 is 17 amino acids long.

This chain joins TRBV9 and TRBJ2-7, with 10 bases identical to TRBD2. The J call may be incorrect, as the DNA end agrees better with TRBJ2-1. The CDR3 is 14 residues long. Germline V lookup: CDR1 SGDLS, CDR2 YYNGEE. The CDR3 sequence: CASSTSGGAYEQFF. The CDR3 bases are TGTGCCAGCAGCACAAGCGGGGGGGCTTACGAGCAGTTCTTC.

This clonotype was counted at least ten times. The V and J genes are TRBV30 and TRBJ1-2; D is possibly TRBD1 (5 bases). CDR3 size: 10 residues. Germline V lookup: CDR1 GTSNPN, CDR2 SVGIG (reference sequence). V dropped 5 bases and J dropped 8 bases, with 9 bases sitting between them. The CDR3 nucleotides are TGTGCCTGGTACAGGATGGGCTACACCTTC. Its translation: CAWYRMGYTF.

This clonotype was detected only a few times. The CDR3 spells CASPPAQRLTDTQYF. DNA of the CDR3: TGTGCCAGCCCTCCAGCGCAGCGACTCACAGATACGCAGTATTTT. The rearrangement links TRBV12-3 or TRBV12-4 to TRBJ2-3, with no clear D. CDR3 length equals 15 residues. V dropped 8 bases and J dropped 2 bases, with 17 bases sitting between them.

The chain recombines TRBV12-3 or TRBV12-4 with TRBJ2-4; 7 positions agree with TRBD2. CDR3 length equals 15 residues. V lost 3 bases to trimming and J lost 5 bases; unmatched junction nucleotides: 7. The CDR3 DNA reads TGTGCCAGCAGTTTGGGGGGGGATTGGGAAAACATTCAGTACTTC. Residues: CASSLGGDWENIQYF.

Ten or more counts support this clonotype. The rearrangement joins TRBV6-1 to TRBJ2-7; D uncertain. CDR1 and CDR2 (germline): MNHNS, SASEGT. Trimming pared 7 bases from V and 0 bases from J, leaving 13 bases between. The CDR3 runs 14 residues. The CDR3 reads CASTARDFSYEQYF. In DNA form, the CDR3 reads TGTGCCAGCACAGCCCGCGATTTCTCCTACGAGCAGTACTTC.

A word on this clonotype: This sequence may be a read error, since a much larger clone differs from it by one base. The V and J genes are TRBV6-1 and TRBJ2-7; no firm D call. Trimming cost V 5 bases and J 9 bases, with 11 bases left between them. The germline V gene encodes CDR1 MNHNS and CDR2 SASEGT. The CDR3 spans 11 residues. The CDR3 sequence is CASSQAGWQYF. In DNA, the CDR3 is TGTGCCAGCAGTCAGGCAGGATGGCAGTACTTC.

This clonotype was picked up many times. J is TRBJ1-5 and V is TRBV19; D remains ambiguous. V was shortened by 7 bases and J by 3 bases, with 7 bases between the two germline ends. The germline CDR1 and CDR2 sequences are LNHDA and SQIVND (reference sequence). The CDR3 extends over 12 amino acids. The CDR3 sequence is CASTGPNQPQHF. The CDR3 DNA sequence: TGTGCCAGTACCGGACCCAATCAGCCCCAGCATTTT.

This clonotype was detected ten times or more. This chain joins TRBV2 and TRBJ1-1; D gene ambiguous. Germline V gene data show CDR1 as SNHLY and CDR2 as FYNNEI. The CDR3 is 14 amino acids. Trimming removed 6 bases from V and 0 bases from J, with 11 bases in between. The CDR3 coding sequence is TGTGCCAGCAGGGAGGTCGGCATGAACACTGAAGCTTTCTTT. Translating gives CASREVGMNTEAFF.

This clonotype was detected a few times. The chain combines TRBV28 with TRBJ1-5; D is unresolved. Per the germline V gene, CDR1 is MDHEN and CDR2 is SYDVKM. CDR3 length equals 12 residues. The germline V and J ends were trimmed by 5 bases and 6 bases, with 8 bases remaining between them. CDR3 loop: CASSKHGQPQHF. CDR3 DNA: TGTGCCAGCAGTAAACATGGTCAGCCCCAGCATTTT.

This clonotype was seen ten or more times. The gene calls are TRBV2 and TRBJ1-5, with D possibly TRBD1 on 6 matching bases. V lost 5 bases and J 5 bases, leaving 10 bases between the germline ends. Germline values: CDR1 SNHLY, CDR2 FYNNEI. The CDR3 contains 13 residues. CDR3 in DNA: TGTGCCAGCAGTCCAGGGGCCGATCAGCCCCAGCATTTT. Its translation: CASSPGADQPQHF.

This clonotype was counted many times. The chain is built from TRBV20-1 and TRBJ1-1; D is unresolved. V gave up 6 bases and J gave up 5 bases, with 13 bases separating them. The CDR3 spans 12 residues. CDR1 and CDR2 from the germline V gene are DFQATT and SNEGSKA (reference sequence). In nucleotides, the CDR3 is TGCAGTGCCCAGCCGTTGTGGACTGAAGCTTTCTTT. It codes for CSAQPLWTEAFF.

This clonotype appeared a few times. The chain is built from TRBV27 and TRBJ2-7, with 7 bases aligning to TRBD1. V gave up 5 bases and J gave up 6 bases; unmatched junction bases: 4. The CDR3 totals 12 residues. In germline, CDR1 is MNHEY, CDR2 SMNVEV (reference sequence). The CDR3 DNA sequence: TGTGCCAGCAGTGGAAACAGGGGCGAGCAGTACTTC. Its protein product is CASSGNRGEQYF.

This clonotype was found many times. The chain joins TRBV6-1 to TRBJ1-1; 9 nucleotides align to TRBD1. V lost 5 bases and J lost 1; bases outside the gene matches: 2. Germline CDR1 and CDR2: MNHNS and SASEGT. CDR3 size: 14 residues. This CDR3 is CASSRQGGNTEAFF. The CDR3 DNA sequence: TGTGCCAGCAGTCGACAGGGGGGGAACACTGAAGCTTTCTTT.